This TCR beta chain was obtained from a study of T cells after yellow fever vaccination. Study-wide points: Subsequent booster samples again held most clones from primary vaccination (just under 98% CD4, about 86% CD8). Bulk-population clonotypes that are abundant could appear as contaminants in FACS-sorted repertoires. Though it reached lower strength, the secondary response hit its peak faster, day 5 versus 15.

TCRdb reprocessed the 5' RACE reads with MiXCR, giving one entry per CDR3 protein. This sample has a few hundred thousand distinct CDR3 sequences, with 3.5% to 4.5% found just once. This clonotype was seen many times. Antigen unknown. The CDR3 is 12 residues long. V was pared by 5 bases and J by 4 bases, with 8 bases between. Sequences were derived from PBMCs, sampled 15 days after the yellow fever booster vaccination. The TCR originated in a man aged 18 to 29 who received the YFV17D yellow fever vaccine. The chain carries TRBV12-3 or TRBV12-4 and TRBJ1-1; D is unresolved. CDR3 region: CASSPLGTEAFF. In nucleotides, the CDR3 is TGTGCCAGCAGTCCCTTGGGCACTGAAGCTTTCTTT.